These 32 T cell receptor beta chains were sequenced from one sample in a study of blood T cell repertoires in COVID-19 (dated by TCRdb to 2020 to 2022). To prepare the library, the immunoSEQ multiplex PCR assay was applied. Sourced from immuneACCESS, this table was stored by TCRdb with only in-frame sequences that have V and J called. A share of the clones is absent; for the studies checked, an unresolved V gene accounts for under half, and the remainder has no known explanation. This sample is represented by some 250,000 clones; around 88% of them were singletons. Jointly, the top ten make up 8.8% of the sample. The sequenced sample consisted of PBMCs or T cells enriched from blood (not recorded which). Receptors originate from a man in his forties who had recovered from COVID-19.

This chain links TRBV14 with TRBJ2-7, with D perhaps matching TRBD1 (7 bases). Germline V lookup: CDR1 SGHDN, CDR2 FVKESK. V was shortened by 0 bases and J by 7 bases, with 19 bases between the two germline ends. This CDR3 is built from 16 residues. CDR3 loop: CASSQEPRFRGVEQYF. DNA of the CDR3: TGTGCCAGCAGCCAAGAACCCCGTTTCAGGGGGGTAGAGCAGTACTTC.

The chain combines TRBV7-6 with TRBJ1-6; 8 bases align to TRBD1. This CDR3 region has 14 residues. After removal of 5 bases from V and 11 bases from J, the junction contained 8 bases not matched to a gene. Germline V gene lookup returns CDR1 SGHVS and CDR2 FNYEAQ. CDR3 DNA sequence: TGTGCCAGCAGCATACTACAGGGGGGACCACCCCTCCACTTT. Amino acid sequence: CASSILQGGPPLHF.

The V call is TRBV2, the J call TRBJ1-5; TRBD1 matches at 9 bases. The V and J ends lost 10 bases and 3 bases, in that order; junction bases with no gene match: 16. Germline CDR1 is SNHLY and CDR2 is FYNNEI. CDR3 size: 17 residues. CDR3 in amino acids: CATRPGQGRIDNQPQHF. The CDR3 DNA follows: TGTGCCACCAGGCCGGGACAGGGTAGAATTGACAATCAGCCCCAGCATTTT.

This rearrangement joins TRBV27 to TRBJ1-6, with TRBD1 matching 7 bases. Germline-derived CDR1 and CDR2 are MNHEY and SMNVEV (reference sequence). The CDR3 has 14 residues. The CDR3, as DNA: TGTGCTTCAACCGAGGGGGCATTGCGATCACCCCTCCACTTT. Encoded protein: CASTEGALRSPLHF.

J is TRBJ1-2 and V is TRBV6-1, with 11 bases identical to TRBD1. With 4 bases clipped from V and 4 bases from J, the junction kept 11 bases outside the gene matches. CDR1 is MNHNS and CDR2 is SASEGT in the germline V gene. The CDR3 covers 17 residues. CDR3: CASSARGQGARGYGYTF. The CDR3 bases are TGTGCCAGCAGTGCCCGAGGACAGGGGGCGCGTGGCTATGGCTACACCTTC.

This chain links TRBV5-6 with TRBJ1-4; TRBD1 is a possible D gene (6 bases). Germline CDR1 is SGHDT and CDR2 is YYEEEE. The V end was cut by 5 bases, the J end by 8 bases, with 16 bases between. The CDR3 covers 14 residues. The CDR3 nucleotides are TGTGCCAGCAGAATCCTATCTGGGACAGAAAAACTGTTTTTT. Its protein is CASRILSGTEKLFF. Full variable domain (outside the CDR3, taken from reference TRBV5-6 and TRBJ1-4): DAGVTQSPTHLIKTRGQQVTLRCSPKSGHDTVSWYQQALGQGPQFIFQYYEEEERQRGNFPDRFSGHQFPNYSSELNVNALLLGDSALYLCASRILSGTEKLFFGSGTQLSVL.

The chain has TRBV4-1 and TRBJ2-7; tentative D call: TRBD1 (6 bases). Trimming took off 1 base at V and 6 bases at J, with 10 bases between the two ends. This CDR3 spans 13 amino acids. Germline assignment: CDR1 MGHRA and CDR2 YSYEKL. The CDR3 sequence: CASSQGQGSEQYF. CDR3 DNA: TGCGCCAGCAGCCAAGGGCAGGGGTCCGAGCAGTACTTC.

V gene TRBV11-1 combines with J gene TRBJ1-4; 9 positions agree with TRBD1. V shed 6 bases, J shed 4 bases, and the junction held 6 bases outside the gene matches. CDR1 and CDR2 from the germline V gene are SGHAT and FQDESV (reference sequence). This CDR3 has 15 residues. The CDR3 DNA is TGTGCCAGCAGTCTAAACAGGGGGCGTAATGAAAAACTGTTTTTT. Residues: CASSLNRGRNEKLFF.

The CDR3 DNA follows: TGTGCCAGCAGCTTAGAAATAGGGAGCTCCTACGAGCAGTACTTC. Amino acids: CASSLEIGSSYEQYF. The chain employs TRBV7-3 and TRBJ2-7, with D possibly matching TRBD2 (5 bases). Germline V gene sequence: CDR1 SGHTA, CDR2 FQGTGA. The CDR3 contains 15 residues. With 2 bases removed from V and 0 bases from J, the gap between germline ends came to 11 bases.

The rearrangement uses TRBV6-5 and TRBJ1-6, with D unclear. This CDR3 spans 16 amino acids. V lost 2 bases, J lost 10 bases, and 18 bases lay in between. In germline, CDR1 is MNHEY, CDR2 SVGAGI. The CDR3 DNA is TGTGCCAGCAGTTACGGAGCACCAACTCAGTGGTCACCCCTCCACTTT. Its protein product is CASSYGAPTQWSPLHF.

The V and J genes are TRBV27 and TRBJ2-1; 9 bases are a match to TRBD2. J lost 8 bases, V lost 6 bases, and 5 bases had no gene match. The CDR3 has 13 residues. The germline gives CDR1 MNHEY, CDR2 SMNVEV (reference sequence). The CDR3, as DNA: TGTGCCAGCAGAGGGTTAGCGGGAGATGAGCAGTTCTTC. Amino acid sequence: CASRGLAGDEQFF.

This chain uses TRBV7-9 with TRBJ2-1, with TRBD2 matching 8 bases. This CDR3 contains 15 residues. Trimming took 5 bases from V and 10 from J; bases not matched to a gene: 13. Germline CDR1 and CDR2: SEHNR and FQNEAQ (reference sequence). The CDR3 sequence is CASSGERERLGEQFF. CDR3 DNA sequence: TGTGCCAGCAGCGGGGAGCGGGAGCGCCTTGGGGAGCAGTTCTTC.

This rearrangement joins TRBV7-2 to TRBJ1-5, with TRBD1 matching over 8 bases. This CDR3 has 17 residues. The germline V gene encodes CDR1 SGHTA and CDR2 FQGNSA. After removal of 4 bases from V and 3 bases from J, the junction contained 11 bases not matched to a gene. CDR3 sequence reads: CASSSWGGQDFNQPQHF. CDR3 DNA sequence: TGTGCCAGCAGCTCCTGGGGGGGACAGGACTTCAATCAGCCCCAGCATTTT.

The CDR3, as DNA: TGTGCCAGCAGCGCGAACAGGGGGCGGAACACTGAAGCTTTCTTT. It translates to CASSANRGRNTEAFF. V gene TRBV11-3 combines with J gene TRBJ1-1; TRBD1 agrees at 9 bases. Unmatched junction bases numbered 5, after V lost 5 bases and J lost 1 base. The CDR3 has 15 amino acids. Germline CDR1 and CDR2: SGHNT and YENEEA.

The chain recombines TRBV19 with TRBJ2-7; the match to TRBD2 covers 9 bases. Germline CDR1 LNHDA, CDR2 SQIVND (reference sequence). This CDR3 comprises 15 residues. V was clipped by 5 bases and J by 3 bases; unmatched bases: 8. Here the CDR3 reads CASSAPSGVNYEQYF. The CDR3 DNA is TGTGCCAGTAGTGCACCTAGCGGGGTTAACTACGAGCAGTACTTC.

The chain combines TRBV4-2 with TRBJ2-2; 9 bases are shared with TRBD1. With 3 bases clipped from V and 2 bases from J, the junction kept 7 bases outside the gene matches. The CDR3 length is 17 residues. CDR1 and CDR2 (germline): LGHNA, YNFKEQ. Written as DNA, the CDR3 is TGTGCCAGCAGCCATCAAAGGGACAGGGCCAACACCGGGGAGCTGTTTTTT. Encoded protein: CASSHQRDRANTGELFF.

A few counts support this clone. This chain uses TRBV9 with TRBJ1-6; TRBD1 might be the D (5 bases). The germline V gene has CDR1 SGDLS and CDR2 YYNGEE. This CDR3 comprises 15 residues. Deletions cut 0 bases from V and 7 bases from J, with 11 bases between. The CDR3 is CASSVAWQGNSPLHF. DNA for the CDR3: TGTGCCAGCAGCGTAGCTTGGCAGGGAAATTCACCCCTCCACTTT.

The gene calls are TRBV24-1 and TRBJ2-3, with D maybe TRBD2 (6 bases). This CDR3 is built from 13 residues. The ends were cut back, 6 bases at V and 3 bases at J, with 9 bases in the middle. Germline assignment: CDR1 KGHDR and CDR2 SFDVKD. CDR3 bases: TGTGCCACCAGTTCCGGGGGAACAGATACGCAGTATTTT. Its translation: CATSSGGTDTQYF.

With respect to this clone: One end of the junction fails to match germline, which may point to a read error. This sequence joins TRBV6-2 or TRBV6-3 and TRBJ2-1; 7 bases are shared with TRBD2. CDR3 length: 12 residues. Germline CDR1 and CDR2: MNHEY and SVGEGT. For the CDR3, the DNA is TGTGCCAGCAGTACATACCGGGGGGACCCAATCTTC. Translation gives CASSTYRGDPIF.

The chain employs TRBV27 and TRBJ2-1; 11 nucleotides line up with TRBD2. The length of the CDR3 is 17 residues. V lost 5 bases and J lost 7; bases outside the gene matches: 13. Germline values: CDR1 MNHEY, CDR2 SMNVEV (reference sequence). The CDR3 reads CASSAQQLAGVVNEQFF. In DNA, the CDR3 is TGTGCCAGCAGTGCCCAGCAACTAGCGGGAGTCGTAAATGAGCAGTTCTTC.

This clone was seen just once. This chain links TRBV13 with TRBJ1-1; 7 positions agree with TRBD1. Per the germline V gene, CDR1 is PRHDT and CDR2 is FYEKMQ (reference sequence). CDR3 size: 16 residues. Germline trimming cut 0 bases from V and 4 bases from J; bases unmatched to any gene: 8. CDR3 protein: CASSLGAGGPVTEAFF. Written as DNA, the CDR3 is TGTGCCAGCAGCTTAGGGGCAGGGGGTCCGGTCACTGAAGCTTTCTTT.

The genes are TRBV6-6 and TRBJ1-4; TRBD1 matches at 7 bases. The trim removed 7 bases at V and 7 bases at J, leaving 12 bases unmatched. Germline CDR1 MNHNY, CDR2 SVGAGI (reference sequence). The CDR3 loop spans 15 amino acids. In DNA form, the CDR3 reads TGTGCCAGCAATCCCGACAGGGTTAAGGGTGAAAAACTGTTTTTT. The encoded protein is CASNPDRVKGEKLFF.

The rearrangement links TRBV28 to TRBJ2-7; TRBD1 might be the D (5 bases). Per the germline V gene, CDR1 is MDHEN and CDR2 is SYDVKM. Trimming took off 2 bases at V and 3 bases at J, with 14 bases between the two ends. CDR3 size: 15 residues. CDR3 in amino acids: CASSLEGAAVYEQYF. For the CDR3, the DNA is TGTGCCAGCAGTTTAGAAGGGGCCGCGGTCTACGAGCAGTACTTC.

This chain links TRBV19 with TRBJ1-5, with D uncertain. The CDR3 is 15 residues long. CDR1 and CDR2 (germline): LNHDA, SQIVND (reference sequence). Deletions cut 6 bases from V and 1 base from J, with 13 bases between. The CDR3 protein is CASRVGSESNQPQHF. The CDR3 DNA is TGTGCCAGTAGGGTAGGGAGTGAGAGCAATCAGCCCCAGCATTTT. Filled out from reference TRBV19 and TRBJ1-5, the complete variable domain reads DGGITQSPKYLFRKEGQNVTLSCEQNLNHDAMYWYRQDPGQGLRLIYYSQIVNDFQKGDIAEGYSVSREKKESFPLTVTSAQKNPTAFYLCASRVGSESNQPQHFGDGTRLSIL.

This chain connects TRBV5-4 to TRBJ2-5; 10 nucleotides match TRBD2. CDR3 length: 13 amino acids. Looked up from germline, CDR1 is SGHNT and CDR2 is YYREEE (reference sequence). V shed 4 bases, J shed 7 bases, and the junction held 4 bases outside the gene matches. The CDR3 is CASSSGGVGTQYF. The CDR3, as DNA: TGTGCCAGCAGCAGCGGGGGGGTTGGGACCCAGTACTTC.

The chain recombines TRBV7-3 with TRBJ1-5; D is ambiguous. The CDR3 length is 15 residues. Trimming left V 4 bases short and J 1 base short, with 11 bases between. Per the germline V gene, CDR1 is SGHTA and CDR2 is FQGTGA. The CDR3 sequence: CASSSHSSSNQPQHF. The CDR3 DNA follows: TGTGCCAGCAGCTCACACAGTTCAAGCAATCAGCCCCAGCATTTT. Combining the CDR3 with reference TRBV7-3 and TRBJ1-5 gives the whole variable domain GAGVSQTPSNKVTEKGKYVELRCDPISGHTALYWYRQSLGQGPEFLIYFQGTGAADDSGLPNDRFFAVRPEGSVSTLKIQRTERGDSAVYLCASSSHSSSNQPQHFGDGTRLSIL.

The gene calls are TRBV7-3 and TRBJ2-2, with D perhaps matching TRBD1 (6 bases). Germline assignment: CDR1 SGHTA and CDR2 FQGTGA. Trimming shortened V by 2 bases and J by 2 bases, and 9 bases separated the two germline ends. This CDR3 is built from 15 residues. In DNA form, the CDR3 reads TGTGCCAGCAGCTTAGCACAGGGAAACACCGGGGAGCTGTTTTTT. This gives the protein CASSLAQGNTGELFF.

V gene TRBV9 combines with J gene TRBJ2-3; perhaps TRBD2 as D (6 bases). The germline V gene encodes CDR1 SGDLS and CDR2 YYNGEE. V was clipped by 6 bases and J by 0 bases, with 14 bases between them. The CDR3 is made up of 15 amino acids. The CDR3 sequence: CASKAGGASTDTQYF. Here the CDR3 DNA reads TGTGCCAGCAAAGCTGGAGGGGCTAGCACAGATACGCAGTATTTT. Variable domain in full (rest from reference TRBV9 and TRBJ2-3): DSGVTQTPKHLITATGQRVTLRCSPRSGDLSVYWYQQSLDQGLQFLIQYYNGEERAKGNILERFSAQQFPDLHSELNLSSLELGDSALYFCASKAGGASTDTQYFGPGTRLTVL.

The V gene is TRBV7-3, the J gene TRBJ1-2; D gene unclear. This CDR3 contains 13 residues. Germline CDR1 is SGHTA and CDR2 is FQGTGA. The germline V and J ends were trimmed by 5 bases and 7 bases, with 14 bases remaining between them. CDR3 loop: CASSPGREGGYTF. CDR3 in DNA: TGTGCCAGCAGCCCCGGGCGGGAGGGTGGCTACACCTTC.

This clone appeared once. The V gene is TRBV7-2, the J gene TRBJ1-4; D not resolved. V lost 6 bases, J lost 0 bases, and 14 bases lay in between. CDR1 and CDR2 from the germline V gene are SGHTA and FQGNSA. The length of the CDR3 is 16 residues. The CDR3 region is CASSNSPRATNEKLFF. In DNA form, the CDR3 reads TGTGCCAGCAGTAACAGTCCCCGTGCAACTAATGAAAAACTGTTTTTT.

V gene TRBV19 combines with J gene TRBJ2-2, with D maybe TRBD2 (5 bases). The CDR3 has 15 amino acids. V gave up 3 bases and J gave up 5 bases, with 13 bases separating them. Germline CDR1 LNHDA, CDR2 SQIVND (reference sequence). The CDR3 coding sequence is TGTGCCAGTAGTATCCGGCGGGCACTGACCGGGGAGCTGTTTTTT. It yields the protein CASSIRRALTGELFF.

CDR3 nucleotide sequence: TGTGCCAGCAGTGAAACTAGCGGGGGGGCAAACATTCAGTACTTC. Translating it yields CASSETSGGANIQYF. The chain links TRBV6-1 to TRBJ2-4, with 13 bases fitting TRBD2. Trimming at V came to 2 bases and at J to 6 bases, leaving 1 base not matched to a gene. Germline loops: CDR1 MNHNS, CDR2 SASEGT. The CDR3 totals 15 residues.